This T cell receptor beta chain was sequenced for a study of control samples from healthy donors and cancer patients. Here immunoSEQ multiplex PCR was the method, and the copy in TCRdb shows in-frame clones only, minus some. The sample shows roughly 95,000 clones, about nine tenths of them seen only once. The CDR3 sequence is 15 residues long. The ends lost 2 bases at V and 0 bases at J; junction bases unmatched: 3. Germline V gives CDR1 SGHNT, CDR2 YYREEE (reference sequence). The clonotype was recovered from a human donor in good health. The donor label of this sample is uncertain. The gene calls are TRBV5-4 and TRBJ1-1; 8 bases line up with TRBD1. The sequenced material came from blood. Here the CDR3 reads CASSFMTGVNTEAFF. In DNA form, the CDR3 reads TGTGCCAGCAGCTTTATGACAGGGGTGAACACTGAAGCTTTCTTT.